This TCR beta chain was found in a study of graft-versus-host responses after intestinal transplantation. The table came from immunoSEQ multiplex PCR; TCRdb's copy has only in-frame clones and leaves some out. The table lists fewer than 45,000 clones, approximately 96% of them singletons. Material: PBMCs, obtained 16 days after intestinal transplant. The receptor was derived from a human patient who received an intestinal transplant, so some T cells may come from the graft donor.

Written as DNA, the CDR3 is TGTGCCAGTACCAAGGGACTAGCGGGTTACAATGAGCAGTTCTTC. Translating it yields CASTKGLAGYNEQFF. This rearrangement joins TRBV19 to TRBJ2-1, with 12 bases lining up with TRBD2. J gave up 4 bases and V 7 bases, and 5 bases lay outside the gene matches. The CDR3 is 15 amino acids. CDR1 LNHDA and CDR2 SQIVND come from the germline V gene (reference sequence).